The 29 T cell receptor beta chains reported below all come from one sample, sequenced in a study of tumor-infiltrating lymphocytes in oesophageal squamous cell carcinoma. TCRdb processed the PCR reads anew with MiXCR; each CDR3 protein has one entry. The data show around 20,000 distinct CDR3 sequences, around 40% seen once. Material: esophageal tumor tissue. These receptors were obtained from a male donor with esophageal squamous cell carcinoma.

The rearrangement uses TRBV7-9 and TRBJ2-1; D possibly corresponds to TRBD2 (6 bases). The better agreement between TRBJ2-5 and the DNA end casts doubt on the J call. Germline lookup yields CDR1 SEHNR and CDR2 FQNEAQ (reference sequence). The CDR3 runs 16 residues. The CDR3 nucleotides read TGTGCCAGCAGCTTAGCCGGTGGAGGAGGGAGGGAGACCCAGTACTTC. This gives the protein CASSLAGGGGRETQYF.

To note about this clonotype: This is likely a read error, given that the CDR3 carries no conserved phenylalanine or tryptophan at its end. The DNA is omitted, as the CDR3 cannot be located on it reliably, and the CDR3 follows TCRdb's listing. The CDR3 loop reads CASSEPGPLA. The chain has TRBV5-6 and TRBJ1-6; the D call in the table, TRBD1, was not verified against the DNA. The CDR3 sequence runs 10 residues, both termini included. CDR1 and CDR2 from the germline V gene are SGHDT and YYEEEE.

This clonotype is deemed medium-sized. This rearrangement joins TRBV7-8 to TRBJ1-4; D gene unclear. Germline V gene sequence: CDR1 SGHVS, CDR2 FQNEAQ. Trimming pared 5 bases from V and 4 bases from J, leaving 17 bases between. The length of the CDR3 is 16 residues. Here the CDR3 reads CASSPPRFGINEKLFF. CDR3 DNA sequence: TGTGCCAGCAGCCCGCCTCGTTTCGGGATTAATGAAAAACTGTTTTTT.

The J gene is TRBJ1-3, the V gene TRBV7-3; D remains unclear. Germline-derived CDR1 and CDR2 are SGHTA and FQGTGA. Trimming shortened V by 5 bases and J by 0 bases, and 8 bases separated the two germline ends. The CDR3 consists of 14 residues. The CDR3 DNA reads as TGTGCCAGCAGCAGTAGCAACTCTGGAAACACCATATATTTT. Its translation: CASSSSNSGNTIYF.

As to this clonotype: It is likely a read error, because the conserved phenylalanine at the end of the CDR3 is missing. Because the CDR3's place on the DNA is in doubt, the DNA is left out and the CDR3 is given as listed by TCRdb. The V gene is TRBV12-3 or TRBV12-4, the J gene TRBJ2-6; TRBD1, the table's D call, was not compared with the DNA. The CDR3 spans 16 residues, counting both ends. The CDR3 here is CASSRDRGIETQFFGA.

The DNA for the CDR3 is TGTGCCAGCAGAGAGCGGGGGAGCAAGGTGAATGAGCAGTTCTTC. It yields the protein CASRERGSKVNEQFF. This sequence joins TRBV6-8 and TRBJ2-1; the match to TRBD2 covers 8 bases. CDR3 size: 15 residues. V gave up 6 bases and J gave up 7 bases; unmatched junction bases: 11. CDR1 and CDR2 from the germline V gene are MNHGY and SAAAGT.

Within the sample, this clonotype is medium-sized. The V call is TRBV6-1, the J call TRBJ1-2, with a possible D match to TRBD1 (6 bases). The CDR3 runs to 15 residues. Per germline, CDR1 MNHNS and CDR2 SASEGT. Trimming left V 5 bases short and J 1 base short, with 14 bases between. CDR3 protein: CASSRVLQGNYGYTF. In nucleotides, the CDR3 is TGTGCCAGCAGTAGAGTCCTACAGGGTAACTATGGCTACACCTTC.

The chain joins TRBV6-1 to TRBJ2-1, with 7 bases identical to TRBD1. Looked up from germline, CDR1 is MNHNS and CDR2 is SASEGT. The ends lost 6 bases at V and 5 bases at J; junction bases unmatched: 7. The CDR3 extends over 14 amino acids. CDR3 nucleotides: TGTGCCAGCAGAGACCTGGGACAGCACAATGAGCAGTTCTTC. Translated, it gives CASRDLGQHNEQFF.

V is TRBV9 and J is TRBJ2-7, with TRBD1 matching 7 bases. Germline V gives CDR1 SGDLS, CDR2 YYNGEE. The CDR3 consists of 13 residues. V lost 3 bases to trimming and J lost 7 bases; unmatched junction nucleotides: 7. CDR3: CASSAATGWEQYF. For the CDR3, the DNA is TGTGCCAGCAGCGCTGCGACAGGGTGGGAGCAGTACTTC. Filled out from reference TRBV9 and TRBJ2-7, the complete variable domain reads DSGVTQTPKHLITATGQRVTLRCSPRSGDLSVYWYQQSLDQGLQFLIQYYNGEERAKGNILERFSAQQFPDLHSELNLSSLELGDSALYFCASSAATGWEQYFGPGTRLTVT.

This clonotype was seen ten or more times. The chain employs TRBV6-6 and TRBJ2-1, with 7 bases identical to TRBD1. This CDR3 is built from 14 residues. From germline, CDR1 is MNHNY and CDR2 SVGAGI (reference sequence). Losses at the gene ends were 2 bases for V and 6 bases for J; bases not matched to a gene: 4. This chain's CDR3 is CASSYERQGNEQFF. The CDR3 region has the DNA TGTGCCAGCAGTTACGAGAGACAGGGCAATGAGCAGTTCTTC.

This clonotype was picked up many times. V usage is TRBV7-3 and J usage is TRBJ2-2, with no clear D. CDR1 is SGHTA, CDR2 FQGTGA, per germline. Deletions cut 4 bases from V and 2 bases from J, with 5 bases between. CDR3 length: 13 amino acids. This CDR3 reads CASSSGNTGELFF. CDR3 nucleotides: TGTGCCAGCAGCTCCGGCAACACCGGGGAGCTGTTTTTT.

The chain has TRBV7-8 and TRBJ2-3; TRBD2 matches at 7 bases. Unmatched junction bases numbered 7, after V lost 3 bases and J lost 4 bases. The CDR3 spans 15 residues. The germline gives CDR1 SGHVS, CDR2 FQNEAQ. CDR3: CASSFGGRSPDTQYF. For the CDR3, the DNA is TGTGCCAGCAGCTTTGGCGGGAGAAGCCCAGATACGCAGTATTTT.

The V gene is TRBV28, the J gene TRBJ1-1, with D perhaps TRBD1 (5 bases). Germline CDR1 reads MDHEN; CDR2 reads SYDVKM. This CDR3 has 15 residues. V dropped 7 bases and J dropped 4 bases, with 19 bases sitting between them. The CDR3 region has the DNA TGTGCCAGCACCCCTGGGGGGTGGGGTGCCACTGAAGCTTTCTTT. Residues: CASTPGGWGATEAFF. The complete variable domain, with remaining parts taken from reference TRBV28 and TRBJ1-1, reads DVKVTQSSRYLVKRTGEKVFLECVQDMDHENMFWYRQDPGLGLRLIYFSYDVKMKEKGDIPEGYSVSREKKERFSLILESASTNQTSMYLCASTPGGWGATEAFFGQGTRLTVV.

This clonotype was seen ten or more times. The genes are TRBV6-1 and TRBJ1-2; D is ambiguous. The CDR3 has 13 residues. V dropped 6 bases and J dropped 2 bases, with 10 bases sitting between them. CDR1 is MNHNS and CDR2 is SASEGT in the germline V gene. The CDR3 coding sequence is TGTGCCAGCAGGATAGACGGAAACTATGGCTACACCTTC. This translates into CASRIDGNYGYTF.

On this clonotype itself: Just one base apart from a much larger clone, this may be a read error. This chain uses TRBV5-1 with TRBJ2-3; possible D gene TRBD1, 6 bases. The J call is in doubt because the DNA end fits TRBJ2-7 better. Germline V gene data show CDR1 as SGHRS and CDR2 as YFSETQ. The CDR3 extends over 16 amino acids. CDR3 amino acids: CASSLGSDSYYNEQYF. CDR3 coding DNA: TGCGCCAGCAGCTTGGGTTCGGACAGCTACTACAATGAGCAGTACTTC.

The chain carries TRBV7-6 and TRBJ2-4; 12 bases agree with TRBD1. There are 16 residues in the CDR3. Looked up from germline, CDR1 is SGHVS and CDR2 is FNYEAQ. J was trimmed by 9 bases and V by 2 bases; bases with no gene match: 8. CDR3: CASSLTPGQGAGIQYF. For the CDR3, the DNA is TGTGCCAGCAGCTTAACTCCGGGACAGGGGGCTGGCATTCAGTACTTC.

This clonotype was seen ten or more times. J is TRBJ2-7 and V is TRBV5-4; the D is unclear. With 0 bases removed from V and 0 bases from J, the gap between germline ends came to 10 bases. The CDR3 loop spans 15 amino acids. The germline V gene has CDR1 SGHNT and CDR2 YYREEE (reference sequence). CDR3 DNA: TGTGCCAGCAGCTTGGACCCTCTTCCCTCCTACGAGCAGTACTTC. This gives the protein CASSLDPLPSYEQYF.

This clonotype has a count of ten or more. The CDR3 spells CASSRRGEQPQHF. The CDR3 region has the DNA TGTGCCAGCAGCCGTAGGGGTGAGCAGCCCCAGCATTTT. The J gene is TRBJ1-5, the V gene TRBV5-4; perhaps TRBD1 as D (5 bases). V shed 4 bases and J shed 7 bases, with 12 bases lying between them. In germline, CDR1 is SGHNT, CDR2 YYREEE (reference sequence). The CDR3 length is 13 residues.

This clonotype was recorded many times. V gene TRBV11-1 combines with J gene TRBJ2-5, with 7 bases aligning to TRBD1. Germline V lookup: CDR1 SGHAT, CDR2 FQDESV (reference sequence). J was trimmed by 2 bases and V by 1 base; bases with no gene match: 4. The CDR3 is 15 amino acids. CDR3 in DNA: TGTGCCAGCAGCTTAGGGCAGGGGGAGCAAGAGACCCAGTACTTC. Translated, it gives CASSLGQGEQETQYF.

This clonotype was counted ten times or more. The V gene is TRBV4-1, the J gene TRBJ2-7; the match to TRBD1 covers 8 bases. Germline V gives CDR1 MGHRA, CDR2 YSYEKL. Unmatched junction bases numbered 11, after V lost 4 bases and J lost 6 bases. This CDR3 comprises 15 residues. The CDR3 spells CASSPDGRGPLEQYF. Here the CDR3 DNA reads TGCGCCAGCAGCCCGGACGGCAGGGGGCCCCTCGAGCAGTACTTC.

The sample holds many counts of this clonotype. The chain combines TRBV5-1 with TRBJ2-7, with D hard to call. Trimming cost V 0 bases and J 2 bases, with 12 bases left between them. The CDR3 spans 15 residues. Germline V lookup: CDR1 SGHRS, CDR2 YFSETQ. CDR3 bases: TGCGCCAGCAGCTTGGACAGCATCCTCGCCTACGAGCAGTACTTC. Encoded protein: CASSLDSILAYEQYF.

The chain employs TRBV7-3 and TRBJ2-7, with 11 bases fitting TRBD2. The CDR3 runs to 17 residues. V was clipped by 2 bases and J by 7 bases; unmatched bases: 13. Germline loops: CDR1 SGHTA, CDR2 FQGTGA. The CDR3 region is CASSLRLAGRSYNEQYF. The CDR3 bases are TGTGCCAGCAGCTTACGACTAGCGGGACGTTCCTACAATGAGCAGTACTTC.

This clonotype was recorded only once. The DNA is omitted, as the CDR3 cannot be located on it reliably, and the CDR3 follows TCRdb's listing. The CDR3 sequence is CASSPGLAETQYFGPGTGELFF. The chain recombines TRBV7-6 with TRBJ2-2; the D call of TRBD2 is as the table states it, not checked on the DNA. The CDR3 extends over 22 residues, inclusive of both ends. Germline V gene data show CDR1 as SGHVS and CDR2 as FNYEAQ.

Only one count was recorded for this clonotype. The genes are TRBV11-2 and TRBJ1-2; 9 positions agree with TRBD1. In germline, CDR1 is SGHAT, CDR2 FQNNGV. V shed 2 bases, J shed 0 bases, and the junction held 7 bases outside the gene matches. The CDR3 sequence is 17 residues long. CDR3 loop: CASSLSDRGTSNYGYTF. The CDR3 DNA follows: TGTGCCAGCAGCTTATCGGACAGGGGAACATCTAACTATGGCTACACCTTC.

The chain recombines TRBV7-3 with TRBJ2-2; D is uncertain. In germline, CDR1 is SGHTA, CDR2 FQGTGA. V was trimmed by 1 base and J by 6 bases, leaving 9 bases between them. The CDR3 is 14 residues long. DNA for the CDR3: TGTGCCAGCAGCTTAAGCCACTTTGCCGGGGAGCTGTTTTTT. Amino acids: CASSLSHFAGELFF.

The V gene is TRBV3-1, the J gene TRBJ1-2; D not certain. The CDR3 covers 16 residues. Trimming shortened V by 4 bases and J by 2 bases, and 17 bases separated the two germline ends. The germline V gene has CDR1 LGHDT and CDR2 YNNKEL (reference sequence). This chain's CDR3 is CASSPTMGWLNYGYTF. The CDR3 nucleotides read TGTGCCAGCAGCCCCACAATGGGGTGGTTGAACTATGGCTACACCTTC.

The chain links TRBV7-3 to TRBJ2-7; 7 bases agree with TRBD2. Germline values: CDR1 SGHTA, CDR2 FQGTGA. The CDR3 has 14 residues. J was trimmed by 7 bases and V by 1 base; bases with no gene match: 7. Here the CDR3 DNA reads TGTGCCAGCAGCTTAAGGGAGGGGCCTAATGAGCAGTACTTC. Its translation: CASSLREGPNEQYF.

As concerns this clonotype: The junction departs from germline at one end; a sequencing error may be responsible. V is TRBV10-2 and J is TRBJ2-1; 7 nucleotides align to TRBD1. The end of the DNA aligns better with TRBJ2-7, so the J call may be wrong. This CDR3 has 15 amino acids. The germline V gene has CDR1 WSHSY and CDR2 SAAADI. The CDR3 DNA follows: TGCGCCAGCAGAAGGGGACAGAGGGAAGGCTACAAGCAGTACTTC. It specifies CASRRGQREGYKQYF.

In this sample, this clonotype turned up a few times. The chain recombines TRBV3-1 with TRBJ2-1, with D tentatively TRBD2 (5 bases). Deletions cut 4 bases from V and 9 bases from J, with 13 bases between. There are 13 residues in the CDR3. Germline CDR1 is LGHDT and CDR2 is YNNKEL (reference sequence). The CDR3 DNA reads as TGTGCCAGCAGCCCCGGAACTAGAACTGAGCAGTTCTTC. This gives the protein CASSPGTRTEQFF.